Listed below are T cell receptor beta chains from one sample, sequenced in a study of cytomegalovirus exposure and HLA in healthy donors. Repertoires were generated with immunoSEQ multiplex PCR, while TCRdb's copy carries only in-frame clones and drops some. The sample carries about 200,000 clones, about three quarters recorded once. The sequencing sample was made of PBMCs. Receptor source: a man aged 35 to 55 in good health and CMV-seronegative. Each CDR3 is given with its conserved first and last residue. Fields, in order: V gene, clone size, J gene, D gene, CDR3 DNA, CDR3 protein. A D gene is named only where the DNA matches it firmly. Clone size is shown for a subset of rows, as once, few, many or a class of expanded clone.

V gene: TRBV18; clone size: .; J gene: TRBJ1-5; D gene: TRBD1; CDR3 DNA: TGTGCCAGCTCTTCAGGGACAGTCAATCAGCCCCAGCATTTT; CDR3 protein: CASSSGTVNQPQHF
V gene: TRBV19; clone size: .; J gene: TRBJ2-1; D gene: TRBD2; CDR3 DNA: TGTGCCAGTAGTAGGGGAAGCGGGAGGGCCAGTGAGCAGTTCTTC; CDR3 protein: CASSRGSGRASEQFF
V gene: TRBV15; clone size: few; J gene: TRBJ1-1; D gene: .; CDR3 DNA: TGTGCCACCGGGGGGGGATTGGGCACTGAAGCTTTCTTT; CDR3 protein: CATGGGLGTEAFF
V gene: TRBV7-9; clone size: .; J gene: TRBJ1-3; D gene: TRBD1; CDR3 DNA: TGTGCCAGCAGACCAGGGACAGCCTCTGGAAACACCATATATTTT; CDR3 protein: CASRPGTASGNTIYF
V gene: TRBV4-1; clone size: .; J gene: TRBJ2-4; D gene: TRBD2; CDR3 DNA: TGCGCCAGCAGCCAAGGAACTAGCGGGCTAGCCAAAAACATTCAGTACTTC; CDR3 protein: CASSQGTSGLAKNIQYF
V gene: TRBV5-8; clone size: .; J gene: TRBJ1-5; D gene: TRBD1; CDR3 DNA: TGTGCCAGCAGTTCCGGGACAGGGAGCCGCCTTAACAATCAGCCCCAGCATTTT; CDR3 protein: CASSSGTGSRLNNQPQHF
V gene: TRBV5-1; clone size: few; J gene: TRBJ1-4; D gene: TRBD1; CDR3 DNA: TGCGCCAGCAGCTCCTGGACAGGGGAGGGAGAAAAACTGTTTTTT; CDR3 protein: CASSSWTGEGEKLFF
V gene: TRBV7-9; clone size: .; J gene: TRBJ1-4; D gene: .; CDR3 DNA: TGTTCCAGCAGCTTAGCACAAATGAATGAAAAACTGTTTTTT; CDR3 protein: CSSSLAQMNEKLFF
V gene: TRBV9; clone size: .; J gene: TRBJ1-2; D gene: TRBD1; CDR3 DNA: TGTGCCAGCAGCGCCCTTCCGACAGGGGTGGTCGGCTACACCTTC; CDR3 protein: CASSALPTGVVGYTF
V gene: TRBV29-1; clone size: .; J gene: TRBJ1-1; D gene: .; CDR3 DNA: TGCAGCGTGGGCCCAGTAGGTTTTTCATTT; CDR3 protein: CSVGPVGFSF
V gene: TRBV11-2; clone size: .; J gene: TRBJ1-1; D gene: .; CDR3 DNA: TGTGCCAGCAGCCTCAGGGGCACTGAAGCTTTCTTT; CDR3 protein: CASSLRGTEAFF
V gene: TRBV4-2; clone size: .; J gene: TRBJ1-5; D gene: TRBD1; CDR3 DNA: TGTGCCAGCAGCCAAGACGGACAGGGGAATCAGCCCCAGCATTTT; CDR3 protein: CASSQDGQGNQPQHF
V gene: TRBV11-2; clone size: .; J gene: TRBJ1-4; D gene: .; CDR3 DNA: TGTGCCAGCAGTCGAGGATCGAGAGAACTGTTTTTT; CDR3 protein: CASSRGSRELFF
V gene: TRBV6-6; clone size: .; J gene: TRBJ2-5; D gene: .; CDR3 DNA: TGTGCCAGCACCTCCGGGTCTCGAGGCGAGACCCAGTACTTC; CDR3 protein: CASTSGSRGETQYF
V gene: TRBV4-1; clone size: .; J gene: TRBJ2-1; D gene: .; CDR3 DNA: TGCGCCAGCAGCCAAGCTCAAGCGGGCGGAGGCAATGAGCAGTTCTTC; CDR3 protein: CASSQAQAGGGNEQFF
V gene: TRBV9; clone size: .; J gene: TRBJ1-2; D gene: .; CDR3 DNA: TGTGCCAGTTTTAGGTTCGGACAGCCGGATGGCTACACCTTC; CDR3 protein: CASFRFGQPDGYTF
V gene: TRBV7-2; clone size: once; J gene: TRBJ1-5; D gene: .; CDR3 DNA: TGTGCCAGCAGGGAAAGGGAGAGTAGCAATCAGCCCCAGCATTTT; CDR3 protein: CASRERESSNQPQHF